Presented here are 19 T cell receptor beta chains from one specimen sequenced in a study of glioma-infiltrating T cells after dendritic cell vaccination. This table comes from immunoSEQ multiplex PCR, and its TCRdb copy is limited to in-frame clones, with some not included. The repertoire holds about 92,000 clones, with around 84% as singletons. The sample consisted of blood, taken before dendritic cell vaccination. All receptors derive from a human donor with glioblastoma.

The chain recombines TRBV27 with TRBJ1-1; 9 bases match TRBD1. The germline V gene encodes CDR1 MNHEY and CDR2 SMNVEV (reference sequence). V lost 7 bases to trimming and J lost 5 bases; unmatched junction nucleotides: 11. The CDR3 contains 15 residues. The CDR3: CASTTGGQGRTEAFF. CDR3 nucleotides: TGTGCCAGCACCACGGGGGGACAGGGAAGAACTGAAGCTTTCTTT.

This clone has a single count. CDR3 protein: CASSPPDRTYEQYF. CDR3 DNA: TGCGCCAGCAGCCCACCGGACAGGACTTACGAGCAGTACTTC. The chain combines TRBV4-1 with TRBJ2-7; 7 bases map to TRBD1. V shed 4 bases and J 4 bases; nucleotides not matched to a gene: 7. CDR1 is MGHRA and CDR2 is YSYEKL in the germline V gene. CDR3 length: 14 amino acids.

The CDR3: CASSSTGFLSGNTIYF. The CDR3 nucleotides are TGTGCCAGCAGCTCGACAGGGTTTTTGTCTGGAAACACCATATATTTT. This chain connects TRBV7-8 to TRBJ1-3, with 7 positions matching TRBD1. Germline trimming cut 4 bases from V and 1 base from J; bases unmatched to any gene: 7. CDR3 size: 16 residues. The germline CDR1 and CDR2 sequences are SGHVS and FQNEAQ.

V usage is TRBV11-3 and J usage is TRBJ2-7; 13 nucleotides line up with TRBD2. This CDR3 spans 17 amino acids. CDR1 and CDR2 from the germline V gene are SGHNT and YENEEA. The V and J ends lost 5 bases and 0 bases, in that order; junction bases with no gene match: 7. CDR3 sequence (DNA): TGTGCCAGCAGCGTCGGGACTAGCGGGACCAGCTCCTACGAGCAGTACTTC. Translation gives CASSVGTSGTSSYEQYF.

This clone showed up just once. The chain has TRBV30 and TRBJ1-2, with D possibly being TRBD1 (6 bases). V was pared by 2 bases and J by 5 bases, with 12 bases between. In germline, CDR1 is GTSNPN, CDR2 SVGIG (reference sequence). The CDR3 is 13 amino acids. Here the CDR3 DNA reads TGTGCCTGGAGTCTTGGACAGACATATGGCTACACCTTC. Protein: CAWSLGQTYGYTF.

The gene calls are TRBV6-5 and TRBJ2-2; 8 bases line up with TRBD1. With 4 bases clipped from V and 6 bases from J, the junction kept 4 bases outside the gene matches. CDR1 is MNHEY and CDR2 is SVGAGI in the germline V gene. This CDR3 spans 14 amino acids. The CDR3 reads CASSFTQGAGELFF. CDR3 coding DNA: TGTGCCAGCAGTTTCACACAGGGGGCCGGGGAGCTGTTTTTT.

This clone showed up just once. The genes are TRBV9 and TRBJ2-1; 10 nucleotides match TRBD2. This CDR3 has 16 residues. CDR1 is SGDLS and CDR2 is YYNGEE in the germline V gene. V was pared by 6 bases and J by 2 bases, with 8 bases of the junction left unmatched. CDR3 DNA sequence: TGTGCCAGCAACACTCCCGGGACTAGCGCCTACAATGAGCAGTTCTTC. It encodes CASNTPGTSAYNEQFF.

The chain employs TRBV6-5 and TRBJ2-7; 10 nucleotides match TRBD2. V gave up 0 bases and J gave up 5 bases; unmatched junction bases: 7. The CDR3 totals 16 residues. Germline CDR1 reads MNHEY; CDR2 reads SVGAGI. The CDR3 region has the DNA TGTGCCAGCAGTTACTCAAGCGGGGGGGCGAGGAACGAGCAGTACTTC. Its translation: CASSYSSGGARNEQYF.

The CDR3 spells CASMRVTEAFF. Written as DNA, the CDR3 is TGTGCCAGCATGCGGGTGACTGAAGCTTTCTTT. V and J are TRBV5-6 and TRBJ1-1; D is unresolved. The CDR3 sequence is 11 residues long. Germline V gives CDR1 SGHDT, CDR2 YYEEEE. Between the trimmed V and J ends, which lost 6 bases and 5 bases, there was a span of 8 bases.

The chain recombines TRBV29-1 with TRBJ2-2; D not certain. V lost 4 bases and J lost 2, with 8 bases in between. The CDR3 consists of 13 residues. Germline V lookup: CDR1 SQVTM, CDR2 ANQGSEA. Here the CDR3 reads CSVVRTNTGELFF. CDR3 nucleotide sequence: TGCAGCGTTGTTCGTACAAACACCGGGGAGCTGTTTTTT.

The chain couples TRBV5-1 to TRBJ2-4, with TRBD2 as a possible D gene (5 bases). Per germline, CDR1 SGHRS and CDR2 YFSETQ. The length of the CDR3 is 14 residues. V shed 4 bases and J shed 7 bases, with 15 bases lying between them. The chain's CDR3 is CASSPTSGDNIQYF. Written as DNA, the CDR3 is TGCGCCAGCAGCCCGACCAGCGGCGATAACATTCAGTACTTC.

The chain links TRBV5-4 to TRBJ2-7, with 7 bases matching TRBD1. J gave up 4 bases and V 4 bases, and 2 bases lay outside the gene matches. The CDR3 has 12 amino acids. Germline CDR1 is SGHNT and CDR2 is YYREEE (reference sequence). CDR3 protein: CASSPDRYEQYF. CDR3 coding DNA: TGTGCCAGCAGCCCGGACAGGTACGAGCAGTACTTC.

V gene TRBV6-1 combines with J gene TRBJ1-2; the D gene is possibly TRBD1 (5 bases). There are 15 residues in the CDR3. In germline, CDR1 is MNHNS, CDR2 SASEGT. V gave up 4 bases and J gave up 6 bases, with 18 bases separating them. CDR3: CASSGPMGRADGYTF. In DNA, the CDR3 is TGTGCCAGCAGTGGACCAATGGGCAGGGCGGATGGCTACACCTTC.

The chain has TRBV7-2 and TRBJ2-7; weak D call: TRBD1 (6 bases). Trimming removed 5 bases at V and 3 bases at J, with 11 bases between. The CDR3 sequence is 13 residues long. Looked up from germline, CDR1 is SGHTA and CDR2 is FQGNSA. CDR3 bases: TGTGCCAGCAGCCCCAACAGGGACTACGAGCAGTACTTC. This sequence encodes CASSPNRDYEQYF.

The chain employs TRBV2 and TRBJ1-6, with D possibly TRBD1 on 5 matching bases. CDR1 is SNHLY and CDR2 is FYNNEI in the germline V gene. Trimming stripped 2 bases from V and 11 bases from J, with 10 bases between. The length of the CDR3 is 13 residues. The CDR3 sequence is CASSERQSAPLHF. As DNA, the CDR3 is TGTGCCAGCAGTGAACGACAGTCGGCACCCCTCCACTTT.

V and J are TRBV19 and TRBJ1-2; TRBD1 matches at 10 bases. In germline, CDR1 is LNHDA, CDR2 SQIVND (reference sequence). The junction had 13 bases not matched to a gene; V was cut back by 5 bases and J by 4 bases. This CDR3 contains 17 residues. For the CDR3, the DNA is TGTGCCAGTAGTTTAACCCTCTCCGGGACAGGGGTCTATGGCTACACCTTC. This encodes CASSLTLSGTGVYGYTF.

The CDR3 DNA sequence: TGCACCAGCAGCCACGGGGGGTGGGGCTCCTACGAGCAGTACTTC. Translating gives CTSSHGGWGSYEQYF. The chain carries TRBV1 and TRBJ2-7; the listed D gene, TRBD2, was not tested against the DNA. TRBV1 is classified as a pseudogene. The CDR3 runs 15 residues.

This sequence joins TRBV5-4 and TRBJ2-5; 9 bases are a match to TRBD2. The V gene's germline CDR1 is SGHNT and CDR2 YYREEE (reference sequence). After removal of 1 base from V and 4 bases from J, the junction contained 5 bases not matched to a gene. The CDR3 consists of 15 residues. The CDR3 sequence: CASSLKGLAVETQYF. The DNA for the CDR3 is TGTGCCAGCAGCTTGAAGGGACTAGCCGTAGAGACCCAGTACTTC.

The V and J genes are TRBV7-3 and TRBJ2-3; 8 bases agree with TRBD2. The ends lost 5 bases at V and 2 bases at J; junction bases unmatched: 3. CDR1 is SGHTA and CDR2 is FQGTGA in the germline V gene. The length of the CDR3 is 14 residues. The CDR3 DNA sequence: TGTGCCAGCAGCCTCGGGGGGGCCACAGATACGCAGTATTTT. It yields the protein CASSLGGATDTQYF.